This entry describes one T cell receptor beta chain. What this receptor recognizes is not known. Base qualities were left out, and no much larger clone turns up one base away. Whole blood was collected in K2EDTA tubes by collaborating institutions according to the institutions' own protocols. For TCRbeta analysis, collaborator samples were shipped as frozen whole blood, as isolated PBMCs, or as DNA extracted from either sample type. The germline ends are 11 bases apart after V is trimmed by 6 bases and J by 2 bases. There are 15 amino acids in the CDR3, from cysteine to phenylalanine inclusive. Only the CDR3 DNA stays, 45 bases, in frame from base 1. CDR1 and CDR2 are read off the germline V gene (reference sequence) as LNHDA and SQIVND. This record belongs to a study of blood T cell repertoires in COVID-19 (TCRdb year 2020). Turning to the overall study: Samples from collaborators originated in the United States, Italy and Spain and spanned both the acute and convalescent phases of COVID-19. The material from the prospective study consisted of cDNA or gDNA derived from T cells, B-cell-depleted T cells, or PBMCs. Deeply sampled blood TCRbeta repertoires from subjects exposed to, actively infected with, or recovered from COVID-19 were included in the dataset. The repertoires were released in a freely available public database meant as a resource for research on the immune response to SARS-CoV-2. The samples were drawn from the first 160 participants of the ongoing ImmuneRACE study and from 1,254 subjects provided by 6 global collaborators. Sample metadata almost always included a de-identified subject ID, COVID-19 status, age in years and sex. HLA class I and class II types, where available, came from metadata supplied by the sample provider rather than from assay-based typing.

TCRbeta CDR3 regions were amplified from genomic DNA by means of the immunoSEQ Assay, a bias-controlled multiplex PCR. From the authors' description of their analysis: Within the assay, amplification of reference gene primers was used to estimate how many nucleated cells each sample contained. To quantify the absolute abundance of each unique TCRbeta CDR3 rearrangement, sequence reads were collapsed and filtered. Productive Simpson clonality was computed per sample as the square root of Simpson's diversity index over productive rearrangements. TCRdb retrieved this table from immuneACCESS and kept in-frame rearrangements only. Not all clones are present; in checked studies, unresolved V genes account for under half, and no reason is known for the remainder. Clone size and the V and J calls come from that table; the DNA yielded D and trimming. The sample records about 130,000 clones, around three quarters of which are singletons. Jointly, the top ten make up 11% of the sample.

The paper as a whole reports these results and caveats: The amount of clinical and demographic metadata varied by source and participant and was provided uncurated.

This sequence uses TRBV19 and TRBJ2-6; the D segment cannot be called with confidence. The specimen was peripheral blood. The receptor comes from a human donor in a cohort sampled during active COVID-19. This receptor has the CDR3 CASRQVATGANVLTF. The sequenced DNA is TGTGCCAGTAGGCAGGTTGCTACTGGGGCCAACGTCCTGACTTTC.